This T cell receptor (beta chain) was recovered during a study of blood T cell repertoires in COVID-19. Study summary: Donors in the United States, Italy and Spain gave samples during acute or convalescent COVID-19.

CDR1 is SNHLY, CDR2 FYNNEI, per germline. The CDR3 runs 13 residues. V lost 8 bases and J lost 3, with 14 bases in between. This clone has a handful of counts. Sequencing was performed with immunoSEQ multiplex PCR; in TCRdb, only in-frame clones are kept and a portion is missing. The sample has about 160,000 clones, nearly 80% seen once. The clonotype originates from an elderly woman with acute or convalescent COVID-19. Sequencing was performed on peripheral blood. The V call is TRBV2, the J call TRBJ2-7; D possibly corresponds to TRBD1 (5 bases). In DNA form, the CDR3 reads TGTGCCAGCGGGGCGCCTTTTAGCTACGAGCAGTACTTC. It specifies CASGAPFSYEQYF.